This TCR beta chain was retrieved from a study of blood T cell repertoires in COVID-19. As for the study in general: Sites in the United States, Italy and Spain provided acute and convalescent COVID-19 samples. Nucleic acid was either cDNA or gDNA, and it came from T cells, B-cell-depleted T cells, or PBMCs.

In the original processing: The assay estimated nucleated cells by amplifying reference gene primers. Using immunoSEQ multiplex PCR, the repertoire was profiled, and TCRdb retains in-frame clones only, with some absent. V, J and clone size are taken as reported in that table, and D and trimming were inferred from the DNA itself. The sample lists approximately 100,000 clones, about 90% occurring once. There are 12 residues in the CDR3. Trimming left V 1 base short and J 7 bases short, with 4 bases between. Germline CDR1 and CDR2: SEHNR and FQNEAQ (reference sequence). This clonotype was obtained from a human donor with COVID-19, enrolled during active disease. The donor label of this sample is uncertain. V is TRBV7-9 and J is TRBJ1-4; no clear D. Sequencing used peripheral blood. DNA of the CDR3: TGTGCCAGCAGCTTAGATCTTGAAAAACTGTTTTTT. It codes for CASSLDLEKLFF.